This TCR beta chain was sequenced for a study of T-cell memory formation after mild COVID-19. The wider study: Each donor largely had its own TCR clusters.

5'RACE primed at constant segments yielded TCR alpha and TCR beta cDNA libraries bearing sample barcodes and UMIs. TCRdb processed the 5' RACE reads anew with MiXCR; each CDR3 protein has one entry. The sample lists under 650,000 distinct CDR3 sequences, roughly 18% seen once, with approximately 12% in the top ten. This clonotype was seen more than once but under ten times. Its antigen is unknown. Study-wide points: Those CD4+ clones that contracted were mainly in CM and EM (CD8+ ones in EMRA). Clones that shrank (day 15 to 85) were balanced CD4/CD8, whereas later expanders leaned CD4+.

Trimming took 2 bases from V and 0 from J, leaving 11 bases between them. Germline CDR1 and CDR2: LGHNA and YNFKEQ. The CDR3 length is 15 residues. The specimen was PBMCs or a T cell subset sorted from them (not recorded which). The origin of this receptor is an adult woman who had mild COVID-19 (a few samples of this study predate the infection). Cell type and time point are not known. The V gene is TRBV4-2, the J gene TRBJ2-7, with TRBD1 as a possible D gene (6 bases). In DNA, the CDR3 is TGTGCCAGCAGCCAACAACCGGGACACTCCTACGAGCAGTACTTC. Protein: CASSQQPGHSYEQYF.